This TCR beta chain was found in a study of blood T cell repertoires in COVID-19. This CDR3 region has 16 residues. Trimming left V 1 base short and J 4 bases short, with 11 bases between. Looked up from germline, CDR1 is LGHDT and CDR2 is YNNKEL (reference sequence). Clones were read by immunoSEQ multiplex PCR, and TCRdb kept only the in-frame ones, dropping some. The table records about 110,000 clones, around 90% of them present only once. V usage is TRBV3-1 (or the pseudogene TRBV3-2) and J usage is TRBJ2-6; TRBD1 might be the D (5 bases). This TCR came from a human donor in a cohort sampled during active COVID-19. Sequencing was performed on peripheral blood. CDR3 amino acids: CASSQGGLFGANVLTF. The CDR3 nucleotides read TGTGCCAGCAGCCAAGGGGGCCTTTTCGGGGCCAACGTCCTGACTTTC.